The present TCR beta chain was sequenced within a study of CD8+CD57+ T cells in acquired aplastic anemia. Study-wide background: The average for DNA from sorted CD4+ and CD8+ cells was 3 to 4 ug.

CDR3 length: 13 residues. Looked up from germline, CDR1 is MNHEY and CDR2 is SVGAGI. The ends were cut back, 2 bases at V and 1 base at J, with 5 bases in the middle. Those patients picked for sequencing had displayed CD8+CD57+ cell expansion on flow cytometry. The template for TCR beta VDJ and CDR3 sequence profiling was genomic DNA. Each CDR3 protein is one row after TCRdb ran MiXCR on the reads. Seen here are about 180,000 distinct CDR3 sequences, approximately 48% observed once, and the top ten hold 10% to 15%. This clonotype was counted ten times or more. Sequenced input: sorted CD4+, CD8+, or CD8+CD57+ T cells (not recorded which) from PBMCs. The V and J genes are TRBV6-5 and TRBJ1-1; no firm D call. The sequence was obtained from a human donor with aplastic anemia. The CDR3 nucleotides read TGTGCCAGCAGTTACGACGCGAACACTGAAGCTTTCTTT. Amino acid sequence: CASSYDANTEAFF.